These 13 T cell receptor beta chains originate from one sample sequenced in a study of cytomegalovirus exposure and HLA in healthy donors listed by TCRdb under 2017. Receptor amplification or capture employed the immunoSEQ multiplex PCR assay. The multiplex PCR relied on a mix of 60 forward primers for TCR Vbeta segments and 13 reverse primers for TCR Jbeta segments. Drawn from immuneACCESS, this table holds only the in-frame rearrangements with V and J called that TCRdb kept. Clones are partly lost; checked studies trace under half to an unresolved V gene and leave the rest unexplained. The sample profile shows under 200,000 clones; 75% to 90% of them were found once. Roughly 1.9% of the sample rests with the top ten. Input material: PBMCs. The receptors derive from a woman under 30 in good health and CMV-seronegative.

The gene calls are TRBV11-3 and TRBJ2-7, with TRBD1 matching over 7 bases. The CDR3 covers 14 residues. V lost 2 bases and J lost 3; bases outside the gene matches: 4. Germline CDR1 SGHNT, CDR2 YENEEA. CDR3 region: CASSLRGDSYEQYF. CDR3 nucleotides: TGTGCCAGCAGCTTAAGAGGGGACAGCTACGAGCAGTACTTC.

The chain is built from TRBV5-1 and TRBJ2-5, with TRBD1 as a possible D gene (6 bases). Trimming stripped 4 bases from V and 4 bases from J, with 23 bases between. CDR3 length: 17 residues. Germline V gives CDR1 SGHRS, CDR2 YFSETQ. Here the CDR3 DNA reads TGCGCCAGCAGCCCTACAGGGAGAGCTAACGCTGGAGAGACCCAGTACTTC. Protein sequence: CASSPTGRANAGETQYF.

The rearrangement links TRBV5-8 to TRBJ2-3; the D gene is possibly TRBD1 (6 bases). This CDR3 spans 14 amino acids. Germline CDR1 is SGHTS and CDR2 is YDEGEE. V gave up 0 bases and J gave up 5 bases, with 10 bases separating them. The CDR3 loop is CASSLEGDQDTQYF. CDR3 nucleotides: TGTGCCAGCAGCTTGGAGGGGGATCAAGATACGCAGTATTTT.

The chain has TRBV4-2 and TRBJ2-7, with 9 bases lining up with TRBD1. CDR1 and CDR2 (germline): LGHNA, YNFKEQ. J was trimmed by 3 bases and V by 4 bases; bases with no gene match: 10. The CDR3 consists of 16 residues. The CDR3 DNA is TGTGCCAGCAGCCCCCTACAAGGGACAGGGAGCTACGAGCAGTACTTC. Translation: CASSPLQGTGSYEQYF.

This rearrangement joins TRBV25-1 to TRBJ1-1; D is possibly TRBD1 (5 bases). CDR3 size: 13 residues. Trimming stripped 7 bases from V and 4 bases from J, with 13 bases between. Germline assignment: CDR1 MGHDK and CDR2 SYGVNS. CDR3: CASKPGGGTEAFF. Written as DNA, the CDR3 is TGTGCCAGCAAGCCGGGGGGAGGCACTGAAGCTTTCTTT.

This chain links TRBV5-1 with TRBJ2-5, with TRBD2 identical over 11 bases. With 7 bases clipped from V and 7 bases from J, the junction kept 9 bases outside the gene matches. This CDR3 has 14 amino acids. Germline V gene lookup returns CDR1 SGHRS and CDR2 YFSETQ. The CDR3 sequence: CASYPTSGTGTQYF. CDR3 in DNA: TGCGCCAGCTACCCGACTAGCGGGACTGGGACCCAGTACTTC.

The gene calls are TRBV27 and TRBJ2-2; D may be TRBD2 (5 bases). The V end lost 10 bases, the J end lost 5 bases, and 14 bases lay between the germline ends. Germline V gives CDR1 MNHEY, CDR2 SMNVEV (reference sequence). The CDR3 runs to 13 residues. The CDR3 nucleotides are TGTGCCACCCGGACTGTTATAACCGGGGAGCTGTTTTTT. It yields the protein CATRTVITGELFF.

The V and J genes are TRBV6-5 and TRBJ1-2; D gene ambiguous. CDR1 MNHEY and CDR2 SVGAGI come from the germline V gene. This CDR3 spans 13 amino acids. V dropped 7 bases and J dropped 7 bases, with 16 bases sitting between them. The CDR3 reads CASTRGPRGGYTF. The CDR3 DNA sequence: TGTGCCAGCACCCGAGGTCCTAGAGGTGGCTACACCTTC.

The chain couples TRBV12-5 to TRBJ1-5, with TRBD1 as a possible D gene (5 bases). CDR1 and CDR2 (germline): LGHNT, FRNRAP. CDR3 length: 14 residues. V lost 6 bases to trimming and J lost 3 bases, with 12 bases between them. The CDR3, as DNA: TGTGCTAGTGGGTCAGGGTACAACAATCAGCCCCAGCATTTT. This codes for CASGSGYNNQPQHF.

J is TRBJ1-2 and V is TRBV5-4; 11 nucleotides agree with TRBD1. The CDR3 is 15 amino acids. Losses at the gene ends were 4 bases for V and 3 bases for J; bases not matched to a gene: 5. Germline lookup yields CDR1 SGHNT and CDR2 YYREEE (reference sequence). CDR3 sequence reads: CASSVDRGLDYGYTF. CDR3 sequence (DNA): TGTGCCAGCAGCGTGGACAGGGGGCTTGACTATGGCTACACCTTC.

The chain recombines TRBV11-2 with TRBJ2-2; maybe TRBD1 (7 bases). The ends were cut back, 5 bases at V and 1 base at J, with 11 bases in the middle. Germline CDR1 reads SGHAT; CDR2 reads FQNNGV. CDR3 length: 15 residues. The CDR3 nucleotides are TGTGCCAGCAGCCAGGGGGGCGGGAACACCGGGGAGCTGTTTTTT. Translation gives CASSQGGGNTGELFF.

The rearrangement uses TRBV5-4 and TRBJ1-1, with 7 bases that match TRBD1. With 0 bases clipped from V and 2 bases from J, the junction kept 16 bases outside the gene matches. Germline values: CDR1 SGHNT, CDR2 YYREEE (reference sequence). CDR3 size: 19 residues. The CDR3 region is CASSLDGRVRGVLNTEAFF. DNA for the CDR3: TGTGCCAGCAGCTTGGACGGGAGGGTCAGGGGGGTCCTTAACACTGAAGCTTTCTTT.

The chain recombines TRBV9 with TRBJ1-1; a possible D gene is TRBD1 (5 bases). The CDR3 runs to 13 residues. Germline V CDR1 and CDR2: SGDLS, YYNGEE. V was shortened by 0 bases and J by 4 bases, with 7 bases between the two germline ends. The CDR3 here is CASSVVDSTEAFF. In nucleotides, the CDR3 is TGTGCCAGCAGCGTAGTCGACAGCACTGAAGCTTTCTTT. The whole variable domain, remainder taken from reference TRBV9 and TRBJ1-1, is DSGVTQTPKHLITATGQRVTLRCSPRSGDLSVYWYQQSLDQGLQFLIQYYNGEERAKGNILERFSAQQFPDLHSELNLSSLELGDSALYFCASSVVDSTEAFFGQGTRLTVV.